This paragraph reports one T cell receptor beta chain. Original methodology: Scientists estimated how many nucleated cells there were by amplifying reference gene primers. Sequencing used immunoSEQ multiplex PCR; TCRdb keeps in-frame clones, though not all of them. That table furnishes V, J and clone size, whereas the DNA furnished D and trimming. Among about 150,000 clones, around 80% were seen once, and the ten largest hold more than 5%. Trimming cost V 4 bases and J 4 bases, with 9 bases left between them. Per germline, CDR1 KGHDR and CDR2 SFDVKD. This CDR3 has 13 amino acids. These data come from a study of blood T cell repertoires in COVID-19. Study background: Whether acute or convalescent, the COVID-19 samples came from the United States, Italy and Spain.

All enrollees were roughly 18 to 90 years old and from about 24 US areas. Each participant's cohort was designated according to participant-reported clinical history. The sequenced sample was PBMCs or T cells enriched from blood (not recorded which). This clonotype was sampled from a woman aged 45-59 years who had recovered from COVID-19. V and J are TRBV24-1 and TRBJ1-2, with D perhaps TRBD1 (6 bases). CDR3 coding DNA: TGTGCCACCAGTGACGCGGGGGCCTATGGCTACACCTTC. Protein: CATSDAGAYGYTF.